This T cell receptor (beta chain) originates from a study of response to subunit inactivated influenza vaccine. Study findings and constraints: It was suggested by the authors that few new T cells are recruited by each seasonal influenza vaccination.

This clonotype was counted between two and nine times. Antigen specificity is unknown. With V trimmed by 0 bases and J by 9 bases, 11 bases remained unmatched. The CDR3 is made up of 15 amino acids. Germline loops: CDR1 SGDLS, CDR2 YYNGEE. TCRdb called the RT-PCR reads again in MiXCR, with one record for every CDR3 protein. The sample lists fewer than 700,000 distinct CDR3 sequences, 10% to 15% occurring once. V gene TRBV9 combines with J gene TRBJ2-5, with TRBD2 matching 7 bases. Sequences were derived from PBMCs from blood, sampled more than 35 days after vaccination. The clonotype comes from a man aged 45-60 years who received an inactivated influenza vaccine. The CDR3 nucleotides are TGTGCCAGCAGCGTAGGTTCGGTCTGGGAGGGCTCCCAGTACTTC. Protein product: CASSVGSVWEGSQYF.